This TCR beta chain derives from a study of cytotoxic CD8 clonotypes in ibrutinib-treated CLL. General study results and limits: Clonality increased with ibrutinib response but returned toward baseline at progression. Treatment left the uncommon public clonotypes either contracted or stable in frequency.

Measured with immunoSEQ multiplex PCR; TCRdb has only the in-frame clones, and not every one. The top ten hold around 4.9% of the sample, which has over 120,000 clones, about 80% seen once. With respect to this clone: Its antigen is currently unknown.

Sequencing was performed on PBMCs, taken after 24 months of ibrutinib treatment. This clonotype originated in a human donor with chronic lymphocytic leukemia.

Written as DNA, the CDR3 is TGTGCCAGTAGTACTCAGGGTAGCAACGAGCAGTACTTC. Amino acid sequence: CASSTQGSNEQYF. The chain employs TRBV19 and TRBJ2-7; perhaps TRBD1 as D (5 bases). The CDR3 is 13 amino acids. The germline V and J ends were trimmed by 4 bases and 5 bases, with 12 bases remaining between them. Germline V lookup: CDR1 LNHDA, CDR2 SQIVND (reference sequence).